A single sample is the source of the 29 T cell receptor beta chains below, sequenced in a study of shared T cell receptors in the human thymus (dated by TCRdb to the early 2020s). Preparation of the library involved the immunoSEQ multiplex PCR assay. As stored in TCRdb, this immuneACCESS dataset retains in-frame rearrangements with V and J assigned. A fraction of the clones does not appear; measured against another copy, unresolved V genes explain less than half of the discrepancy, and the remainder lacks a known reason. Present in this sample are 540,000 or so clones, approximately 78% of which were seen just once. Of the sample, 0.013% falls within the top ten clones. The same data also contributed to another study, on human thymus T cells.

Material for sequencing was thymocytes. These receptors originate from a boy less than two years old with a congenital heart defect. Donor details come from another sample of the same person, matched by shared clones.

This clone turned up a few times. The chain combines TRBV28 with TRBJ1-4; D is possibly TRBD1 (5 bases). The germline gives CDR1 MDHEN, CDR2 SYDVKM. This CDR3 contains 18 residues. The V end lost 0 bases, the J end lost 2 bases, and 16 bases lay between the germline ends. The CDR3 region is CASSLWGEGLETNEKLFF. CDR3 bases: TGTGCCAGCAGTTTATGGGGGGAGGGGCTGGAGACTAATGAAAAACTGTTTTTT.

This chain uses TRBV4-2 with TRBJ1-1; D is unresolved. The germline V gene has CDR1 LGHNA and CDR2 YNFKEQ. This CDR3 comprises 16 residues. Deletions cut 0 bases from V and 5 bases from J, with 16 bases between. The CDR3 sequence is CASSQERISGSTEAFF. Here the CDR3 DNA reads TGTGCCAGCAGCCAAGAACGGATTTCGGGGTCGACTGAAGCTTTCTTT.

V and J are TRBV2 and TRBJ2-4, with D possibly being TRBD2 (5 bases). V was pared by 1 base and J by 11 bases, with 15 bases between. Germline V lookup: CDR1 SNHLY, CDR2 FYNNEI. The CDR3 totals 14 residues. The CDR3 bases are TGTGCCAGCAGTGAAGGGACTCCTAAGGGAGTTCAGTACTTC. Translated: CASSEGTPKGVQYF.

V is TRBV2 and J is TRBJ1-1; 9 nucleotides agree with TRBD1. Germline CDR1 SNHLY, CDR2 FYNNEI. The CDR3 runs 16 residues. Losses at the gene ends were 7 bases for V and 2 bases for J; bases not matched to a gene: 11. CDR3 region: CASMTGTGNPNTEAFF. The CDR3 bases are TGTGCCAGCATGACCGGGACAGGGAATCCTAACACTGAAGCTTTCTTT. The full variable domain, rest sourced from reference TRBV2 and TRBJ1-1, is EPEVTQTPSHQVTQMGQEVILRCVPISNHLYFYWYRQILGQKVEFLVSFYNNEISEKSEIFDDQFSVERPDGSNFTLKIRSTKLEDSAMYFCASMTGTGNPNTEAFFGQGTRLTVV.

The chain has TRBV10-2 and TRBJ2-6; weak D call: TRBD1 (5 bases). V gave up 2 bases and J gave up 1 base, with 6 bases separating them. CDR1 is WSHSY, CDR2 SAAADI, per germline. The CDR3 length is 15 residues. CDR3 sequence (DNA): TGCGCCAGCAGTGAGAGGGGTTCTGGGGCCAACGTCCTGACTTTC. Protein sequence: CASSERGSGANVLTF.

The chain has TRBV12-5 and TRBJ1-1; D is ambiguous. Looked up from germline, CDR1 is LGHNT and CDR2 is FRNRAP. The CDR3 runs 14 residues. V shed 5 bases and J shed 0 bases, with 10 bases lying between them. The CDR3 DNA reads TGTGCTAGTGGTGGCCCCGGGGTGAACACTGAAGCTTTCTTT. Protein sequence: CASGGPGVNTEAFF.

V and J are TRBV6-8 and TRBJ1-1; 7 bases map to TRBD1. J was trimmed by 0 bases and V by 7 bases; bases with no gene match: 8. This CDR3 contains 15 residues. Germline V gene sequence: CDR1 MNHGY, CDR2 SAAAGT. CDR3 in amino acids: CASNPDRYMNTEAFF. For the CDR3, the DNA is TGTGCCAGCAACCCGGACAGGTACATGAACACTGAAGCTTTCTTT.

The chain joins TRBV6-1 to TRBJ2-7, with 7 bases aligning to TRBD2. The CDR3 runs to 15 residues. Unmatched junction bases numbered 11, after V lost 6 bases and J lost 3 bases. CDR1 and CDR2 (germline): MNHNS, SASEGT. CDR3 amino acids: CASSAGLAVYYEQYF. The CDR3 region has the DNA TGTGCCAGCAGCGCGGGGCTAGCGGTTTACTACGAGCAGTACTTC.

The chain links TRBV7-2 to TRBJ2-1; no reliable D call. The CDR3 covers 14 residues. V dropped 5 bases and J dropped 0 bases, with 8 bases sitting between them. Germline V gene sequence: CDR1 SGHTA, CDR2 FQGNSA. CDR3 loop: CASSALTSYNEQFF. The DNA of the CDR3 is TGTGCCAGCAGCGCCCTAACCTCCTACAATGAGCAGTTCTTC. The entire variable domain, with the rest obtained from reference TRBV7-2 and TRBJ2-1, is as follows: GAGVSQSPSNKVTEKGKDVELRCDPISGHTALYWYRQSLGQGLEFLIYFQGNSAPDKSGLPSDRFSAERTGGSVSTLTIQRTQQEDSAVYLCASSALTSYNEQFFGPGTRLTVL.

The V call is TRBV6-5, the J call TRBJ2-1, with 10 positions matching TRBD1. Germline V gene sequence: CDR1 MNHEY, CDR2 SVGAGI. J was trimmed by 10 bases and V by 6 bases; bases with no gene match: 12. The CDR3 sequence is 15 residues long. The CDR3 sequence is CASSPGTGAGREQFF. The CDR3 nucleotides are TGTGCCAGCAGCCCCGGGACAGGGGCAGGAAGAGAGCAGTTCTTC.

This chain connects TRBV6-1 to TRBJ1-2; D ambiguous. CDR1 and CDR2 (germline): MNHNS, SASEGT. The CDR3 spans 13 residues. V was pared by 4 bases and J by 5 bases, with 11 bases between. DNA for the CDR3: TGTGCCAGCAGTGCCCGACCAGGATATGGCTACACCTTC. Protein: CASSARPGYGYTF.

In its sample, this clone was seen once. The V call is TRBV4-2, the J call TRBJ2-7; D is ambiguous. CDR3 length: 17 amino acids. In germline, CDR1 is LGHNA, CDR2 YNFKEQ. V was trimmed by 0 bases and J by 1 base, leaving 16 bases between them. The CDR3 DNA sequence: TGTGCCAGCAGCCAAGATGCCTACCCTAATTATTCCTACGAGCAGTACTTC. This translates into CASSQDAYPNYSYEQYF.

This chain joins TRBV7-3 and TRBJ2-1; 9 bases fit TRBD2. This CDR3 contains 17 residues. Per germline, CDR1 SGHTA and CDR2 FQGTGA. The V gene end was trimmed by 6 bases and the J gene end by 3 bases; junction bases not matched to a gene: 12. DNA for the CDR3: TGTGCCAGCAGACAAGGGCCTAGCGGGATTTTCTACAATGAGCAGTTCTTC. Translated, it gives CASRQGPSGIFYNEQFF.

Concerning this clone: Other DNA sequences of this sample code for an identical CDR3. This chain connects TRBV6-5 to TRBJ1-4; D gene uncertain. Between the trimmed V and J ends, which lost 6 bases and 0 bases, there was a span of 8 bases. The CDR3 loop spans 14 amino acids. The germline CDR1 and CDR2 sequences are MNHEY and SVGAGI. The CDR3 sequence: CASSPTATNEKLFF. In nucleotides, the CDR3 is TGTGCCAGCAGCCCGACTGCAACTAATGAAAAACTGTTTTTT.

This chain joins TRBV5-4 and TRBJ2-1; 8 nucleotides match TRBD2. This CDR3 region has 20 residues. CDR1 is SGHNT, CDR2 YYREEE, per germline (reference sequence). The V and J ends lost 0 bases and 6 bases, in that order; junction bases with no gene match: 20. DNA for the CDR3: TGTGCCAGCAGCTTGGCCGAGCCAGCGGGAGAGCCACGGGAGGTCAATGAGCAGTTCTTC. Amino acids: CASSLAEPAGEPREVNEQFF.

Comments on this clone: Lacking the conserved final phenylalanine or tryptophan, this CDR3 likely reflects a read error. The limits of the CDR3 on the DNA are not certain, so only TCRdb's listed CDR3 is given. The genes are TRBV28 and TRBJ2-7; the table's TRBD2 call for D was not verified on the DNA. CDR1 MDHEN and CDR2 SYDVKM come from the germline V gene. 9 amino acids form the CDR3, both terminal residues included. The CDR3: CAIPFISSS.

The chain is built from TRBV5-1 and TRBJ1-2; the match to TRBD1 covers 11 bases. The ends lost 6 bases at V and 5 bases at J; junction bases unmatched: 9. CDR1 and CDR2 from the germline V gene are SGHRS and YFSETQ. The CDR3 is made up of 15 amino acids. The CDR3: CASKPGQGEFYGYTF. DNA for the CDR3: TGCGCCAGCAAACCGGGACAGGGGGAATTTTATGGCTACACCTTC.

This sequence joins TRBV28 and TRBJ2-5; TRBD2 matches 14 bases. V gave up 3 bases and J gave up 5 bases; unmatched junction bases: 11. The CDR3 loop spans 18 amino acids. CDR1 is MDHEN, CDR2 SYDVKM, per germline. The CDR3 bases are TGTGCCAGCAGTTTCTCCGGGACTAGCGGGAGTATTGTGGAGACCCAGTACTTC. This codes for CASSFSGTSGSIVETQYF.

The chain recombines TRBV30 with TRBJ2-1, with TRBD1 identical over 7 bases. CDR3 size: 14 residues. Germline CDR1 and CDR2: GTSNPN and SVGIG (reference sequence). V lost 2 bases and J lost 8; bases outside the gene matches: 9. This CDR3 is CAWSPRTGGYEQFF. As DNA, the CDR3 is TGTGCCTGGAGTCCCAGGACAGGCGGGTATGAGCAGTTCTTC.

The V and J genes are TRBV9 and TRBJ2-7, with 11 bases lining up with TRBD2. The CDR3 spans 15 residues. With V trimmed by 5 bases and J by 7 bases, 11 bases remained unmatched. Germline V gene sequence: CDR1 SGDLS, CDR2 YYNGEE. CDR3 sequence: CASRAGYSGREEQYF. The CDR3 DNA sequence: TGTGCCAGCAGGGCCGGTTATAGCGGGAGGGAAGAGCAGTACTTC.

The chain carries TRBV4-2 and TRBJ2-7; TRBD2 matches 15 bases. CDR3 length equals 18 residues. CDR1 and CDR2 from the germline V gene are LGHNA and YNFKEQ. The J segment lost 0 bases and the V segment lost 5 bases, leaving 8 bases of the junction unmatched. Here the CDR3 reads CASSGGTSGRKSSYEQYF. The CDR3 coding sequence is TGTGCCAGCAGCGGGGGGACTAGCGGGAGGAAAAGCTCCTACGAGCAGTACTTC.

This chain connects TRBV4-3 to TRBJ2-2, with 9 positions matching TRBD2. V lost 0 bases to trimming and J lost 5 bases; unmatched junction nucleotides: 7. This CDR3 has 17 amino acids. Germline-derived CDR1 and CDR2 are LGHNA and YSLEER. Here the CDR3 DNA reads TGCGCCAGCAGCCAAGAGAGCCTAGCGGGAACAACCGGGGAGCTGTTTTTT. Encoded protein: CASSQESLAGTTGELFF.

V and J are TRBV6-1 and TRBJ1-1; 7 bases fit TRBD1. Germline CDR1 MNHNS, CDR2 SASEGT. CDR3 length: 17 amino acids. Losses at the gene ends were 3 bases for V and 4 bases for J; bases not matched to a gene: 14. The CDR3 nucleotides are TGTGCCAGCAGTGATAGACAGGGAACGTCGTACGGCACTGAAGCTTTCTTT. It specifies CASSDRQGTSYGTEAFF.

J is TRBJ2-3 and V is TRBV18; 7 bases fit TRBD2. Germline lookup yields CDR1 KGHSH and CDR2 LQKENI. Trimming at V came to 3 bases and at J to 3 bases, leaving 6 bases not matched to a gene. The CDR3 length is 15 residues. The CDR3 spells CASSPLWGGTDTQYF. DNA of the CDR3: TGTGCCAGCTCACCCCTCTGGGGGGGAACAGATACGCAGTATTTT.

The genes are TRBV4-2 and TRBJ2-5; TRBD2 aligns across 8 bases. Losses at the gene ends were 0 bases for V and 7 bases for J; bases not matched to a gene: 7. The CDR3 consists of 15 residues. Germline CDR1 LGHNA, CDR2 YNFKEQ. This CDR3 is CASSQDLAGEGTQYF. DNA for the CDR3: TGTGCCAGCAGCCAAGATCTAGCGGGTGAGGGGACCCAGTACTTC.

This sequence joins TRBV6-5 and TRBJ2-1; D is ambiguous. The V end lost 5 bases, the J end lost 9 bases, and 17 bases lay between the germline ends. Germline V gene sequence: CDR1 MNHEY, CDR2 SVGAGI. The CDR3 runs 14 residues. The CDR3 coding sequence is TGTGCCAGCAGTGATCACGTCATCCACTCTGAGCAGTTCTTC. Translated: CASSDHVIHSEQFF.

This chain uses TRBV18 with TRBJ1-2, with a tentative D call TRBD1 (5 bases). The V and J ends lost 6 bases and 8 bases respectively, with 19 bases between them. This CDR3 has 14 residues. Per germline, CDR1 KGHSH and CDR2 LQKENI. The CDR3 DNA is TGTGCCAGCTCCCCCGGGACTAGAATTAGGGGCTACACCTTC. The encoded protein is CASSPGTRIRGYTF.

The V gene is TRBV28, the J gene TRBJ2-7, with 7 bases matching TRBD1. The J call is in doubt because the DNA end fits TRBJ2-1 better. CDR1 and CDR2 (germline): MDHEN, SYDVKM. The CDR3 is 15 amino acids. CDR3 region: CASSCQTGTYNEQFF. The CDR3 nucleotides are TGTGCCAGCAGTTGTCAGACAGGGACCTACAATGAGCAGTTCTTC.

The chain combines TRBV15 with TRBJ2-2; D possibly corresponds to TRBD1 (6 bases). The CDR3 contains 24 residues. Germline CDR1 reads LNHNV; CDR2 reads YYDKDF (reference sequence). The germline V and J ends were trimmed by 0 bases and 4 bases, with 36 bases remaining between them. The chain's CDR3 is CATSRDPIWPAVHPGAGITGELFF. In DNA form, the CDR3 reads TGTGCCACCAGCAGAGACCCCATATGGCCCGCGGTACACCCAGGGGCGGGTATCACCGGGGAGCTGTTTTTT.